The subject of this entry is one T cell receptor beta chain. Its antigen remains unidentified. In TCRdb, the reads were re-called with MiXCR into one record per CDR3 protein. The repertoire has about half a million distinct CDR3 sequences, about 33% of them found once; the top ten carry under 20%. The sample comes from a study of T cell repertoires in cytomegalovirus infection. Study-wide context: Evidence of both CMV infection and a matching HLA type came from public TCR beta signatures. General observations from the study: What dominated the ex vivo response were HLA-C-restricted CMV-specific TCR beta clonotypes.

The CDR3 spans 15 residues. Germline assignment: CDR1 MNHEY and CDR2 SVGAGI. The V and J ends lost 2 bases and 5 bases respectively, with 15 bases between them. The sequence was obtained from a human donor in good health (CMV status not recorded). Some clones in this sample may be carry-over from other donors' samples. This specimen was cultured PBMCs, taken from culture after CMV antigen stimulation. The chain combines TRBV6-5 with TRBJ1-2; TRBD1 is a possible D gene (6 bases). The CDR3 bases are TGTGCCAGCAGTTACGCTCAGGGGAGGGGGTATGGCTACACCTTC. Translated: CASSYAQGRGYGYTF.